The 9 T cell receptor beta chains reported below all come from one sample, sequenced in a study of regulatory T cells in long-lasting Graves disease. The authors built TCR beta libraries using iRepertoire HTBI primers and Arm-PCR of CDR3 regions. MiXCR was run by TCRdb on the multiplex PCR reads, yielding one entry per CDR3 protein. The sample holds around 500,000 distinct CDR3 sequences, about 16% seen once. Regarding time point: newly diagnosed GD, antithyroid drugs for less than 3 months. The TCR library was made from RNA extracted from PBMCs. This sample was also put to use in a study of T cells in Graves' hyperthyroidism and ophthalmopathy.

The sample was peripheral blood mononuclear cells (PBMCs), taken at new diagnosis, from a patient treated with antithyroid drugs. Receptor source: a woman between 40 and 65 years old with Graves disease.

This chain joins TRBV12-3 or TRBV12-4 and TRBJ2-7, with TRBD1 matching 9 bases. The J segment lost 4 bases and the V segment lost 5 bases, leaving 9 bases of the junction unmatched. The CDR3 sequence is 15 residues long. Here the CDR3 reads CASSPTGGGGYEQYF. Here the CDR3 DNA reads TGTGCCAGCAGTCCGACAGGGGGTGGTGGGTACGAGCAGTACTTC.

Written as DNA, the CDR3 is TGTGCCAGCAGCCCGGGGACAGGGAATCAGGGCAATCAGCCCCAGCATTTT. Protein: CASSPGTGNQGNQPQHF. This chain joins TRBV9 and TRBJ1-5, with 9 bases aligning to TRBD1. Germline CDR1 and CDR2: SGDLS and YYNGEE. This CDR3 comprises 17 residues. Trimming cost V 4 bases and J 2 bases; bases outside gene matches: 10. The full variable domain, with the rest looked up from reference TRBV9 and TRBJ1-5, is DSGVTQTPKHLITATGQRVTLRCSPRSGDLSVYWYQQSLDQGLQFLIQYYNGEERAKGNILERFSAQQFPDLHSELNLSSLELGDSALYFCASSPGTGNQGNQPQHFGDGTRLSIL.

This clonotype appeared many times. The gene calls are TRBV20-1 and TRBJ2-7, with 9 bases that match TRBD2. V lost 1 base, J lost 0 bases, and 1 base stayed unmatched. The CDR3 covers 14 residues. CDR1 and CDR2 from the germline V gene are DFQATT and SNEGSKA (reference sequence). The CDR3 sequence: CSARGGGASYEQYF. The CDR3 DNA reads as TGCAGTGCTAGAGGCGGGGGGGCCTCCTACGAGCAGTACTTC.

This clonotype has a count of ten or more. This chain connects TRBV25-1 to TRBJ2-7, with 7 bases matching TRBD1. The length of the CDR3 is 15 residues. The V and J ends lost 6 bases and 4 bases, in that order; junction bases with no gene match: 12. Germline-derived CDR1 and CDR2 are MGHDK and SYGVNS. The CDR3 DNA sequence: TGTGCCAGCAGCGCGACAGGGTTACGGTCATACGAGCAGTACTTC. As protein: CASSATGLRSYEQYF.

The chain joins TRBV20-1 to TRBJ1-4; D unclear. Germline V gene sequence: CDR1 DFQATT, CDR2 SNEGSKA (reference sequence). Trimming stripped 5 bases from V and 3 bases from J, with 10 bases between. The CDR3 consists of 13 residues. Here the CDR3 reads CSAGGGSNEKLFF. The CDR3, as DNA: TGCAGTGCTGGCGGTGGTTCTAATGAAAAACTGTTTTTT.

This clonotype was detected only a few times. The chain couples TRBV6-1 to TRBJ2-2, with a tentative D call TRBD1 (7 bases). The CDR3 is 13 residues long. Germline values: CDR1 MNHNS, CDR2 SASEGT. The ends were cut back, 7 bases at V and 5 bases at J, with 11 bases in the middle. CDR3 residues: CASKQGRTGELFF. Written as DNA, the CDR3 is TGTGCCAGCAAACAGGGGAGGACCGGGGAGCTGTTTTTT.

This clonotype was picked up many times. The gene calls are TRBV7-8 and TRBJ2-3; TRBD2 is a possible D gene (6 bases). The V gene's germline CDR1 is SGHVS and CDR2 FQNEAQ. The ends were cut back, 1 base at V and 1 base at J, with 6 bases in the middle. The CDR3 sequence is 14 residues long. CDR3 coding DNA: TGTGCCAGCAGCTTAGTAGCGGGCACAGATACGCAGTATTTT. Translated, it gives CASSLVAGTDTQYF.

V gene TRBV6-1 combines with J gene TRBJ2-7, with D perhaps TRBD2 (7 bases). The germline CDR1 and CDR2 sequences are MNHNS and SASEGT. Trimming removed 8 bases from V and 2 bases from J, with 13 bases in between. The CDR3 is 13 amino acids. CDR3 nucleotides: TGTGCCAGCGGGAGGGGGGCGGCCTACGAGCAGTACTTC. As protein: CASGRGAAYEQYF.

This clonotype appeared a few times. V is TRBV7-2 and J is TRBJ2-7, with TRBD1 matching 7 bases. The CDR3 loop spans 14 amino acids. The germline CDR1 and CDR2 sequences are SGHTA and FQGNSA. The junction had 8 bases not matched to a gene; V was cut back by 5 bases and J by 4 bases. DNA for the CDR3: TGTGCCAGCAGCGCCCACAGGGGTCGGTACGAGCAGTACTTC. Translated: CASSAHRGRYEQYF. Full variable domain (missing parts from reference TRBV7-2 and TRBJ2-7): GAGVSQSPSNKVTEKGKDVELRCDPISGHTALYWYRQSLGQGLEFLIYFQGNSAPDKSGLPSDRFSAERTGGSVSTLTIQRTQQEDSAVYLCASSAHRGRYEQYFGPGTRLTVT.